The present T cell receptor (beta chain) was sequenced within a study of radiotherapy plus CTLA-4 blockade in lung cancer (dated by TCRdb to the late 2010s). Notes on the research overall: Objective responses occurred in approximately 19% of enrolled patients, and 30% to 40% achieved disease control. The paper's findings and limits, for the study overall: Increased serum interferon-beta after radiation, together with early dynamic changes in blood T cell clones, were reported to be the strongest predictors of response. After treatment with radiotherapy and ipilimumab, TCR clones that came from tumors expanded in the peripheral blood.

The method behind the library was the immunoSEQ multiplex PCR assay. This immuneACCESS table, as held by TCRdb, lists in-frame sequences with V and J called but not all clones. Of the missing ones, under half trace to an unresolved V gene in checked studies; the others have no known cause. The sample table shows about 95,000 clones, and about 81% are seen once. Jointly, the top ten make up roughly 3.5% of the sample. The study evaluated CTLA-4 blockade (ipilimumab) given together with focal radiation therapy in patients who had chemo-refractory metastatic non-small-cell lung cancer. Concerning this clone itself: Its recognized antigen is unknown. Base qualities were left out, and no much larger clone turns up one base away.

The CDR3, cysteine through phenylalanine, is 17 amino acids long. Only the CDR3 DNA stays, 51 bases, in frame from base 1. The germline V gene yields MDHEN for CDR1 and SYDVKM for CDR2. The trim is 5 bases for V and 6 bases for J, with a gap of 23 bases between the germline ends. This material consisted of peripheral blood, taken from a patient treated with radiotherapy plus ipilimumab. The rearranged chain carries TRBV28 and TRBJ1-5; perhaps TRBD1 is the D gene, with 6 bases matching. This clonotype was obtained from a human donor with non-small cell lung cancer who had a partial response to radiotherapy plus ipilimumab. The sequence in DNA is TGTGCCAGCAGTCTCCTTTTGGGGGGGCGAGGTACTCAGCCCCAGCATTTT. Translated, this is CASSLLLGGRGTQPQHF.